These 25 T cell receptor beta chains were all obtained from the same sample, sequenced in a study of response to subunit inactivated influenza vaccine. One entry per CDR3 protein results from TCRdb running MiXCR on the RT-PCR reads. The data show 550,000 to 800,000 distinct CDR3 sequences, more than 11% seen once. The sequences come from PBMCs from blood, collected 14 days before vaccination. These receptors came from a man aged 50-60 years who received an inactivated influenza vaccine.

The chain couples TRBV11-1 to TRBJ2-2, with TRBD2 matching 8 bases. The CDR3 spans 19 residues. The ends lost 2 bases at V and 3 bases at J; junction bases unmatched: 14. Germline CDR1 reads SGHAT; CDR2 reads FQDESV (reference sequence). CDR3 DNA: TGTGCCAGCAGCTTATTGGTAGCGGGGTCCCCGAAGGACACCGGGGAGCTGTTTTTT. Translation gives CASSLLVAGSPKDTGELFF.

This clonotype appeared a few times. V usage is TRBV20-1 and J usage is TRBJ2-1, with D maybe TRBD1 (5 bases). There are 14 residues in the CDR3. Trimming cost V 0 bases and J 6 bases, with 12 bases left between them. Per germline, CDR1 DFQATT and CDR2 SNEGSKA (reference sequence). CDR3 sequence (DNA): TGCAGTGCTAGAGATGGTTGGGGCCCCAATGAGCAGTTCTTC. It translates to CSARDGWGPNEQFF.

This clonotype appeared many times. The chain employs TRBV20-1 and TRBJ2-5, with TRBD2 as a possible D gene (6 bases). CDR1 and CDR2 from the germline V gene are DFQATT and SNEGSKA (reference sequence). Trimming pared 6 bases from V and 5 bases from J, leaving 16 bases between. There are 13 residues in the CDR3. DNA of the CDR3: TGCAGTGCGATCCGGGGGTTAGCGGAGACCCAGTACTTC. It codes for CSAIRGLAETQYF.

This clonotype has a handful of counts. The V gene is TRBV20-1, the J gene TRBJ2-6; unclear D gene. The CDR3 consists of 11 residues. Between the trimmed V and J ends, which lost 5 bases and 3 bases, there was a span of 2 bases. The germline V gene has CDR1 DFQATT and CDR2 SNEGSKA (reference sequence). For the CDR3, the DNA is TGCAGTGCTGTTGGGGCCAACGTCCTGACTTTC. This codes for CSAVGANVLTF.

Turning to this clonotype: At one end, the junction sequence differs from germline, possibly due to a read error. This sequence joins TRBV12-3 or TRBV12-4 and TRBJ1-2; TRBD1 matches at 9 bases. The CDR3 sequence is 18 residues long. This chain's CDR3 is CARSDSRTGDLYFYGYTF. The CDR3 DNA follows: TGTGCCCGCAGTGACTCCCGGACAGGGGACTTATATTTCTATGGCTACACCTTC.

This clonotype has just one count. This chain links TRBV6-2 or TRBV6-3 with TRBJ2-2; D call uncertain. The CDR3 totals 16 residues. Trimming took off 2 bases at V and 3 bases at J, with 13 bases between the two ends. Germline V gene data show CDR1 as MNHEY and CDR2 as SVGEGT. This CDR3 is CASSYPHYFDTGELFF. The CDR3 DNA reads TGTGCCAGCAGTTACCCTCACTATTTCGACACCGGGGAGCTGTTTTTT.

A few counts support this clonotype. CDR3 coding DNA: TGTGCCATCAGTGAGGGGGTGCAGGTCTCCTACGAGCAGTACTTC. Translated: CAISEGVQVSYEQYF. The chain is built from TRBV10-3 and TRBJ2-7; D remains unclear. Germline CDR1 is ENHRY and CDR2 is SYGVKD. With 2 bases removed from V and 0 bases from J, the gap between germline ends came to 11 bases. The CDR3 extends over 15 amino acids.

The table lists this clonotype with a few counts. The rearrangement joins TRBV7-2 to TRBJ1-4, with D uncertain. Trimming left V 2 bases short and J 7 bases short, with 17 bases between. CDR1 is SGHTA and CDR2 is FQGNSA in the germline V gene. The CDR3 length is 16 residues. The CDR3 reads CASSLSPGILGEKLFF. The CDR3 nucleotides read TGTGCCAGCAGCTTATCCCCGGGCATCCTCGGTGAAAAACTGTTTTTT.

The rearrangement links TRBV3-1 to TRBJ2-1; D is possibly TRBD2 (5 bases). This CDR3 has 16 amino acids. CDR1 LGHDT and CDR2 YNNKEL come from the germline V gene (reference sequence). V was cut by 1 base and J by 4 bases, with 14 bases left in between. In DNA form, the CDR3 reads TGTGCCAGCAGCCAAGCGAGCGGACCACAATACAATGAGCAGTTCTTC. It is translated as CASSQASGPQYNEQFF.

The chain employs TRBV3-1 and TRBJ2-5; TRBD2 aligns across 8 bases. CDR1 and CDR2 from the germline V gene are LGHDT and YNNKEL (reference sequence). Losses at the gene ends were 4 bases for V and 6 bases for J; bases not matched to a gene: 4. The CDR3 is 13 amino acids. CDR3 amino acids: CASSPPGGQTQYF. CDR3 DNA sequence: TGTGCCAGCAGCCCGCCGGGAGGGCAGACCCAGTACTTC.

This clonotype has more than one count but fewer than ten. The chain combines TRBV9 with TRBJ1-4; no clear D. Trimming left V 2 bases short and J 4 bases short, with 12 bases between. The CDR3 contains 15 residues. Germline CDR1 is SGDLS and CDR2 is YYNGEE. CDR3 in DNA: TGTGCCAGCAGCGTTCGAGGGAACCATAATGAAAAACTGTTTTTT. Translating it yields CASSVRGNHNEKLFF.

This clonotype has more than one count but fewer than ten. The DNA for the CDR3 is TGTGCCAGCAGTCCCCGGGACGGAAACGAGCAGTACTTC. Translating gives CASSPRDGNEQYF. This sequence joins TRBV28 and TRBJ2-7; D could derive from TRBD1 or TRBD2 (5 bases each). This CDR3 region has 13 residues. Trimming removed 5 bases at V and 5 bases at J, with 13 bases between. Germline V CDR1 and CDR2: MDHEN, SYDVKM.

This clonotype was recorded a few times. The V call is TRBV20-1, the J call TRBJ2-7; TRBD2 agrees at 7 bases. Germline lookup yields CDR1 DFQATT and CDR2 SNEGSKA (reference sequence). J gave up 2 bases and V 4 bases, and 8 bases lay outside the gene matches. This CDR3 has 14 residues. CDR3 DNA: TGCAGTGCTATCCCCGCGGGGGTAGCCTACGAGCAGTACTTC. This codes for CSAIPAGVAYEQYF.

This sequence joins TRBV7-9 and TRBJ2-1, with 8 bases that match TRBD1. This CDR3 contains 12 residues. The ends lost 7 bases at V and 7 bases at J; junction bases unmatched: 3. Per germline, CDR1 SEHNR and CDR2 FQNEAQ (reference sequence). The CDR3 is CASIDRGNEQFF. In DNA, the CDR3 is TGTGCCAGCATCGACAGGGGTAATGAGCAGTTCTTC.

This clonotype was found many times. The J gene is TRBJ2-3, the V gene TRBV27, with D maybe TRBD1 (5 bases). This CDR3 has 14 residues. Trimming cost V 3 bases and J 5 bases, with 12 bases left between them. The germline V gene encodes CDR1 MNHEY and CDR2 SMNVEV (reference sequence). CDR3 sequence: CASSFQGARDTQYF. As DNA, the CDR3 is TGTGCCAGCAGTTTTCAAGGGGCGCGAGATACGCAGTATTTT.

The chain recombines TRBV9 with TRBJ2-3; a weak D match, TRBD1 (6 bases). Per the germline V gene, CDR1 is SGDLS and CDR2 is YYNGEE. Trimming removed 2 bases at V and 2 bases at J, with 12 bases between. This CDR3 contains 15 residues. CDR3 amino acids: CASSVGQKNTDTQYF. The CDR3 region has the DNA TGTGCCAGCAGCGTTGGACAGAAAAACACAGATACGCAGTATTTT.

The rearrangement links TRBV24-1 to TRBJ2-1, with 8 bases fitting TRBD2. Germline V gene lookup returns CDR1 KGHDR and CDR2 SFDVKD. The CDR3 runs 15 residues. Germline trimming cut 5 bases from V and 5 bases from J; bases unmatched to any gene: 7. This chain's CDR3 is CATSGRAGDNNEQFF. CDR3 nucleotides: TGTGCCACCAGTGGCCGAGCGGGAGACAACAATGAGCAGTTCTTC.

Of note for this clonotype: Only one base separates this from a far larger clonotype, so it likely reflects a read error. The V gene is TRBV6-1, the J gene TRBJ2-7; D is uncertain. Germline CDR1 reads MNHNS; CDR2 reads SASEGT. The ends were cut back, 7 bases at V and 3 bases at J, with 7 bases in the middle. The CDR3 is 11 residues long. CDR3 residues: CASTSYYEQYF. The DNA of the CDR3 is TGTGCCAGCACCTCCTACTACGAGCAGTACTTC.

The chain carries TRBV20-1 and TRBJ2-5; D is uncertain. The CDR3 totals 13 residues. Trimming took 0 bases from V and 0 from J, leaving 5 bases between them. Germline CDR1 reads DFQATT; CDR2 reads SNEGSKA (reference sequence). The CDR3 DNA is TGCAGTGCTAGAGACTTCTACCAAGAGACCCAGTACTTC. It is translated as CSARDFYQETQYF.

The rearrangement uses TRBV25-1 and TRBJ2-7, with D possibly being TRBD1 (5 bases). The CDR3 is made up of 15 amino acids. V lost 0 bases and J 4 bases, leaving 13 bases between the germline ends. The germline V gene encodes CDR1 MGHDK and CDR2 SYGVNS. The chain's CDR3 is CASSEYKGPRYEQYF. CDR3 bases: TGTGCCAGCAGTGAATACAAGGGGCCCCGATACGAGCAGTACTTC.

This clonotype was recorded a few times. The chain joins TRBV5-5 to TRBJ2-2; D unresolved. The CDR3 is 17 amino acids. Germline CDR1 and CDR2: SGHKS and YYEKEE (reference sequence). V was clipped by 0 bases and J by 0 bases, with 12 bases between them. CDR3 in DNA: TGTGCCAGCAGCTTGGGGCCCGCCGCCGCGAACACCGGGGAGCTGTTTTTT. Translated, it gives CASSLGPAAANTGELFF.

The chain employs TRBV20-1 and TRBJ2-7, with D unresolved. Germline lookup yields CDR1 DFQATT and CDR2 SNEGSKA (reference sequence). Trimming removed 2 bases at V and 3 bases at J, with 5 bases between. CDR3 size: 11 residues. CDR3 DNA sequence: TGCAGTGCTAGACTCCGCTACGAGCAGTACTTC. Translated: CSARLRYEQYF.

This clonotype was seen more than once but under ten times. This rearrangement joins TRBV20-1 to TRBJ1-6; 8 nucleotides agree with TRBD1. Germline lookup yields CDR1 DFQATT and CDR2 SNEGSKA (reference sequence). The CDR3 has 15 residues. Trimming removed 4 bases from V and 10 bases from J; junction bases left unmatched: 12. The CDR3 region has the DNA TGCAGTGCTACCCAAGGGACAGGAGGTGGCTCACCCCTCCACTTT. Translation gives CSATQGTGGGSPLHF.

This clonotype was seen only a few times. The chain has TRBV2 and TRBJ2-7, with D unclear. Trimming stripped 6 bases from V and 3 bases from J, with 9 bases between. Germline V CDR1 and CDR2: SNHLY, FYNNEI. This CDR3 has 12 amino acids. This chain's CDR3 is CASRSWGYEQYF. In DNA, the CDR3 is TGTGCCAGCAGATCCTGGGGCTACGAGCAGTACTTC.

V is TRBV10-3 and J is TRBJ2-5; D is perhaps TRBD2 (7 bases). Deletions cut 8 bases from V and 0 bases from J, with 13 bases between. CDR3 length equals 14 residues. Germline V gene data show CDR1 as ENHRY and CDR2 as SYGVKD. This chain's CDR3 is CAISSGGHQETQYF. The CDR3 coding sequence is TGTGCCATCTCGTCGGGGGGCCACCAAGAGACCCAGTACTTC.